Reported below is one T cell receptor (beta chain). Using immunoSEQ multiplex PCR, the repertoire was profiled, and TCRdb retains in-frame clones only, with some absent. The repertoire table contains 150,000 to 200,000 clones. The source of the sample is a study of control samples from healthy donors and cancer patients. Trimming left V 0 bases short and J 4 bases short, with 15 bases between. The CDR3 spans 17 residues. Germline values: CDR1 LGHDT, CDR2 YNNKEL (reference sequence). The chain uses TRBV3-1 (or the pseudogene TRBV3-2) and TRBJ2-2, with TRBD2 as a possible D gene (6 bases). The origin of this receptor is a woman younger than 45 in good health. Sequencing was performed on blood. DNA for the CDR3: TGTGCCAGCAGCCAAGAAACGAGGAGGGCGGCCACCGGGGAGCTGTTTTTT. Residues: CASSQETRRAATGELFF.